A single sample is the source of the 29 T cell receptor beta chains below, sequenced in a study of shared clonotypes between healthy human individuals. TCRdb's copy holds only in-frame clones and misses some; the assay was immunoSEQ multiplex PCR. Among about 1.4 million clones listed, roughly 97% were seen once. Source material: naive CD4+ T cells sorted from blood. Subset reported: CD45RA+ positively selected. Source of these receptors: a young man in good health.

The J gene is TRBJ2-2, the V gene TRBV5-1; possible D gene TRBD2, 6 bases. The V and J ends lost 4 bases and 0 bases respectively, with 13 bases between them. The CDR3 runs 16 residues. The germline V gene has CDR1 SGHRS and CDR2 YFSETQ. CDR3 amino acids: CASSHGSVANTGELFF. CDR3 nucleotide sequence: TGCGCCAGCAGCCACGGGAGCGTGGCGAACACCGGGGAGCTGTTTTTT. Based on the CDR3 plus reference TRBV5-1 and TRBJ2-2, the full variable domain is KAGVTQTPRYLIKTRGQQVTLSCSPISGHRSVSWYQQTPGQGLQFLFEYFSETQRNKGNFPGRFSGRQFSNSRSEMNVSTLELGDSALYLCASSHGSVANTGELFFGEGSRLTVL.

The chain combines TRBV5-6 with TRBJ2-2; D is possibly TRBD1 or TRBD2 (5 bases each). V lost 0 bases to trimming and J lost 5 bases, with 17 bases between them. The CDR3 has 17 amino acids. From germline, CDR1 is SGHDT and CDR2 YYEEEE. The CDR3 here is CASSLEAGRIGTGELFF. The CDR3 DNA is TGTGCCAGCAGCTTGGAGGCAGGGAGAATTGGGACCGGGGAGCTGTTTTTT. The full variable domain, its missing parts supplied by reference TRBV5-6 and TRBJ2-2, is DAGVTQSPTHLIKTRGQQVTLRCSPKSGHDTVSWYQQALGQGPQFIFQYYEEEERQRGNFPDRFSGHQFPNYSSELNVNALLLGDSALYLCASSLEAGRIGTGELFFGEGSRLTVL.

The table lists this clone with a few counts. Other DNA sequences in this sample translate to the same CDR3. This chain links TRBV2 with TRBJ1-5, with D perhaps TRBD1 (6 bases). V was clipped by 4 bases and J by 2 bases, with 9 bases between them. In germline, CDR1 is SNHLY, CDR2 FYNNEI. There are 14 residues in the CDR3. The CDR3 loop reads CASSVGGGNQPQHF. CDR3 coding DNA: TGTGCCAGCAGTGTAGGGGGGGGCAATCAGCCCCAGCATTTT.

This clone was detected only once. Here the CDR3 reads CASSLTGHEKLFF. Written as DNA, the CDR3 is TGTGCCAGCAGCTTAACCGGACACGAAAAACTGTTTTTT. V and J are TRBV5-4 and TRBJ1-4; possibly TRBD1 for D (5 bases). CDR3 length: 13 residues. Per the germline V gene, CDR1 is SGHNT and CDR2 is YYREEE (reference sequence). Trimming cost V 2 bases and J 8 bases, with 10 bases left between them.

This chain connects TRBV2 to TRBJ2-6; D gene unclear. CDR1 and CDR2 (germline): SNHLY, FYNNEI. The CDR3 is 15 amino acids. The ends were cut back, 5 bases at V and 0 bases at J, with 8 bases in the middle. As DNA, the CDR3 is TGTGCCAGCAGTAAACTGAGCTCTGGGGCCAACGTCCTGACTTTC. Protein sequence: CASSKLSSGANVLTF.

The chain couples TRBV5-1 to TRBJ2-7; D uncertain. CDR3 length: 14 amino acids. Germline V gene lookup returns CDR1 SGHRS and CDR2 YFSETQ. Trimming cost V 5 bases and J 0 bases, with 12 bases left between them. CDR3: CASRGSMSSYEQYF. In nucleotides, the CDR3 is TGCGCCAGCAGAGGCAGCATGAGCTCCTACGAGCAGTACTTC.

To note about this clone: Other DNA sequences of this sample code for an identical CDR3. The chain employs TRBV4-3 and TRBJ2-7; D gene uncertain. This CDR3 has 14 residues. With 6 bases removed from V and 4 bases from J, the gap between germline ends came to 16 bases. Germline loops: CDR1 LGHNA, CDR2 YSLEER. The CDR3 is CASSLSQPGYEQYF. CDR3 bases: TGCGCCAGCAGTCTCTCCCAGCCTGGATACGAGCAGTACTTC.

In its sample, this clone was seen once. This rearrangement joins TRBV5-6 to TRBJ2-5; D is undetermined. The CDR3 spans 14 residues. Germline CDR1 reads SGHDT; CDR2 reads YYEEEE. Trimming took off 2 bases at V and 2 bases at J, with 10 bases between the two ends. The CDR3 DNA reads TGTGCCAGCAGCTTTATGTCAGGACAAGAGACCCAGTACTTC. It specifies CASSFMSGQETQYF.

Note on this clone: This CDR3 is also generated by other DNA sequences in the sample. This chain joins TRBV18 and TRBJ2-3; possible D gene TRBD2, 5 bases. The CDR3 length is 16 residues. V was shortened by 0 bases and J by 0 bases, with 10 bases between the two germline ends. CDR1 is KGHSH and CDR2 is LQKENI in the germline V gene. CDR3 sequence: CASSPPSGPSTDTQYF. Here the CDR3 DNA reads TGTGCCAGCTCACCACCCAGCGGTCCTAGCACAGATACGCAGTATTTT.

CDR3 coding DNA: TGTGCCAGCAGTCCCCTAGGTAGCGGGAGGGCAGATACGCAGTATTTT. Its translation: CASSPLGSGRADTQYF. V gene TRBV27 combines with J gene TRBJ2-3; 11 bases are shared with TRBD2. The CDR3 totals 16 residues. Germline CDR1 and CDR2: MNHEY and SMNVEV (reference sequence). Trimming cost V 5 bases and J 4 bases; bases outside gene matches: 8.

J is TRBJ1-2 and V is TRBV18, with a weak D call TRBD1 (6 bases). Germline CDR1 reads KGHSH; CDR2 reads LQKENI. The V and J ends lost 7 bases and 8 bases respectively, with 14 bases between them. This CDR3 region has 12 residues. Here the CDR3 DNA reads TGTGCCAGCTTTTCCGACAGGAACGGCTACACCTTC. This sequence encodes CASFSDRNGYTF.

V gene TRBV6-5 combines with J gene TRBJ2-7, with D perhaps matching TRBD2 (6 bases). This CDR3 region has 14 residues. The V end was cut by 6 bases, the J end by 2 bases, with 14 bases between. The V gene's germline CDR1 is MNHEY and CDR2 SVGAGI. CDR3 sequence (DNA): TGTGCCAGCAGCTCCTCCGGGAGCACCTACGAGCAGTACTTC. Translated, it gives CASSSSGSTYEQYF.

The rearrangement uses TRBV29-1 and TRBJ1-1; D may be TRBD1 (6 bases). Trimming removed 7 bases at V and 4 bases at J, with 19 bases between. Germline lookup yields CDR1 SQVTM and CDR2 ANQGSEA. This CDR3 is built from 14 residues. The CDR3 coding sequence is TGCAGCGCTGCCGGGGAAGGGGGTTTCACTGAAGCTTTCTTT. It codes for CSAAGEGGFTEAFF.

This chain joins TRBV5-1 and TRBJ1-4; D not resolved. This CDR3 is built from 14 residues. Germline CDR1 SGHRS, CDR2 YFSETQ. Trimming cost V 4 bases and J 8 bases, with 15 bases left between them. The CDR3 is CASSRLGSGEKLFF. The CDR3 DNA reads TGCGCCAGCAGCCGATTGGGGAGTGGAGAAAAACTGTTTTTT.

The chain has TRBV27 and TRBJ2-2; TRBD2 matches at 14 bases. CDR3 length equals 18 residues. Germline values: CDR1 MNHEY, CDR2 SMNVEV (reference sequence). V trimming: 2 bases; J trimming: 5 bases; junction bases outside the gene matches: 7. CDR3 sequence (DNA): TGTGCCAGCAGTTTAACCGGGACTAGCGGGAGAAAAACCGGGGAGCTGTTTTTT. This encodes CASSLTGTSGRKTGELFF.

The count of this clone is one. The V and J genes are TRBV10-2 and TRBJ2-4; D may correspond to TRBD1 or TRBD2 (5 bases each). The CDR3 runs 13 residues. The germline V gene has CDR1 WSHSY and CDR2 SAAADI. Trimming removed 6 bases at V and 5 bases at J, with 11 bases between. Here the CDR3 DNA reads TGCGCCAGCAGGGGGAGCAGGGAAAACATTCAGTACTTC. Translation gives CASRGSRENIQYF.

The V call is TRBV27, the J call TRBJ2-7, with 8 bases identical to TRBD2. In germline, CDR1 is MNHEY, CDR2 SMNVEV (reference sequence). This CDR3 has 15 amino acids. The ends lost 4 bases at V and 4 bases at J; junction bases unmatched: 9. The CDR3 nucleotides are TGTGCCAGCAGTTCCCAAGGGACTAGTTGGTACGAGCAGTACTTC. It yields the protein CASSSQGTSWYEQYF.

The rearrangement uses TRBV9 and TRBJ2-1, with 11 nucleotides matching TRBD2. The CDR3 consists of 15 residues. The V segment lost 2 bases and the J segment 5 bases; nucleotides outside the gene matches: 3. CDR1 is SGDLS, CDR2 YYNGEE, per germline. In nucleotides, the CDR3 is TGTGCCAGCAGCGTGCTAGCGGGAGGCGACAATGAGCAGTTCTTC. This gives the protein CASSVLAGGDNEQFF.

The V and J genes are TRBV10-2 and TRBJ2-2, with D unclear. Germline-derived CDR1 and CDR2 are WSHSY and SAAADI. CDR3 length equals 13 residues. For the CDR3, the DNA is TGCGGTAGTTCTATCACGAACACCGGGGAGCTGTTTTTT. Its translation: CGSSITNTGELFF.

This clone was picked up one time. The rearrangement links TRBV5-1 to TRBJ2-1, with 9 bases matching TRBD2. CDR1 SGHRS and CDR2 YFSETQ come from the germline V gene. The CDR3 extends over 18 amino acids. V lost 5 bases, J lost 3 bases, and 15 bases stayed unmatched. The CDR3, as DNA: TGCGCCAGCAGAGGTGACGGCATAGCGGGAGAGATCTACAATGAGCAGTTCTTC. Its translation: CASRGDGIAGEIYNEQFF.

The V and J genes are TRBV5-4 and TRBJ2-2, with D possibly TRBD2 on 6 matching bases. This CDR3 is built from 16 residues. The V end lost 4 bases, the J end lost 4 bases, and 17 bases lay between the germline ends. Germline values: CDR1 SGHNT, CDR2 YYREEE (reference sequence). CDR3 bases: TGTGCCAGCAGCCTGGTTAGCGGTGGCCCCACCGGGGAGCTGTTTTTT. Protein product: CASSLVSGGPTGELFF. The entire variable domain, with the rest obtained from reference TRBV5-4 and TRBJ2-2, is as follows: ETGVTQSPTHLIKTRGQQVTLRCSSQSGHNTVSWYQQALGQGPQFIFQYYREEENGRGNFPPRFSGLQFPNYSSELNVNALELDDSALYLCASSLVSGGPTGELFFGEGSRLTVL.

The chain joins TRBV6-1 to TRBJ1-2; the match to TRBD1 covers 7 bases. Germline V gene lookup returns CDR1 MNHNS and CDR2 SASEGT. V dropped 7 bases and J dropped 1; count of bases not matched to a gene: 6. The CDR3 is 14 residues long. The CDR3 DNA is TGTGCCAGCACCAGGGGGTCCCTTAACTATGGCTACACCTTC. Its protein is CASTRGSLNYGYTF.

V is TRBV5-1 and J is TRBJ1-4; D is perhaps TRBD1 (5 bases). The germline V and J ends were trimmed by 0 bases and 0 bases, with 9 bases remaining between them. This CDR3 is built from 16 residues. Germline CDR1 is SGHRS and CDR2 is YFSETQ. CDR3 amino acids: CASSLVFRATNEKLFF. The DNA of the CDR3 is TGCGCCAGCAGCTTGGTTTTCAGGGCAACTAATGAAAAACTGTTTTTT.

The chain recombines TRBV2 with TRBJ2-3; D perhaps matches TRBD1 (6 bases). V lost 6 bases to trimming and J lost 4 bases, with 11 bases between them. The CDR3 totals 13 residues. Germline V gives CDR1 SNHLY, CDR2 FYNNEI. CDR3 region: CASRVRGADTQYF. In DNA, the CDR3 is TGTGCCAGCAGAGTCAGGGGCGCAGATACGCAGTATTTT.

This chain connects TRBV5-1 to TRBJ1-1; D is unclear. Trimming removed 0 bases from V and 1 base from J, with 10 bases in between. The CDR3 has 15 residues. Germline V gives CDR1 SGHRS, CDR2 YFSETQ. The CDR3 bases are TGCGCCAGCAGCTTGGAATTCGGCAGGAACACTGAAGCTTTCTTT. Translating gives CASSLEFGRNTEAFF.

This clone was recorded only once. The rearrangement joins TRBV19 to TRBJ2-7, with D hard to call. Germline V gene sequence: CDR1 LNHDA, CDR2 SQIVND (reference sequence). Trimming stripped 4 bases from V and 5 bases from J, with 15 bases between. The CDR3 is 14 amino acids. The CDR3 here is CASSNLGELHEQYF. Written as DNA, the CDR3 is TGTGCCAGTAGTAACCTTGGGGAACTTCACGAGCAGTACTTC.

This chain connects TRBV11-2 to TRBJ2-2; D is unclear. The CDR3 contains 16 residues. The germline CDR1 and CDR2 sequences are SGHAT and FQNNGV. The V end was cut by 4 bases, the J end by 2 bases, with 14 bases between. CDR3 in DNA: TGTGCCAGCAGCTCGACCGGGCCGGTCAACACCGGGGAGCTGTTTTTT. Translated: CASSSTGPVNTGELFF.

This chain links TRBV21-1 with TRBJ2-1; the table's D call TRBD1 went unverified against the DNA. TRBV21-1 is marked as a pseudogene. CDR3 length: 14 residues. CDR3 DNA sequence: TGTGCCAACCCGACAGGAGGTTCTTACAATGAGCAGTTCTTC. Its protein is CANPTGGSYNEQFF.

CDR3 amino acids: CASSLAGMGTADYGYTF. CDR3 sequence (DNA): TGTGCCAGCAGCTTAGCCGGGATGGGGACGGCGGACTATGGCTACACCTTC. This chain links TRBV11-2 with TRBJ1-2; the D gene is possibly TRBD1 (5 bases). CDR1 is SGHAT and CDR2 is FQNNGV in the germline V gene. The V end was cut by 1 base, the J end by 3 bases, with 18 bases between. The CDR3 sequence is 17 residues long.